The rows below give T cell receptor beta chains drawn from one sample of a study of blood T cell repertoires in COVID-19. TCRdb keeps only in-frame clones here, not all; method: immunoSEQ multiplex PCR. The sample carries 250,000 to 350,000 clones, about 92% recorded once. Sequencing used PBMCs or T cells enriched from blood (not recorded which). These receptors all come from a man aged 55 to 70 who had recovered from COVID-19. The CDR3 runs from the conserved cysteine through the conserved F or W. The D gene is left open where the match is weak. Clone size appears in some rows only: once, few, many, or a class for an expanded clone.

V: TRBV3-1/TRBV3-2
D: TRBD2
size: .
J: TRBJ2-7
CDR3: CASSQIAGVEQYF
DNA: TGTGCCAGCAGCCAAATAGCGGGGGTCGAGCAGTACTTC

V: TRBV7-2
D: .
size: .
J: TRBJ1-6
CDR3: CASSAGRGSSYNSPLHF
DNA: TGTGCCAGCAGCGCCGGCAGGGGAAGCTCCTATAATTCACCCCTCCACTTT

V: TRBV6-4
D: TRBD2
size: .
J: TRBJ2-3
CDR3: CASSDRTSGGIDTQYF
DNA: TGTGCCAGCAGTGACCGGACTAGCGGGGGGATCGATACGCAGTATTTT

V: TRBV30
D: .
size: .
J: TRBJ1-3
CDR3: CAWRRFSGNTIYF
DNA: TGTGCCTGGAGGCGCTTTTCTGGAAACACCATATATTTT

V: TRBV5-8
D: TRBD1
size: .
J: TRBJ2-3
CDR3: CASSPDRGRDTQYF
DNA: TGTGCCAGCAGCCCCGACAGGGGGCGAGATACGCAGTATTTT

V: TRBV4-3
D: TRBD2
size: .
J: TRBJ2-7
CDR3: CASSLSAGVSYEQYF
DNA: TGCGCCAGCAGCCTCTCAGCGGGGGTATCCTACGAGCAGTACTTC

V: TRBV9
D: .
size: .
J: TRBJ2-5
CDR3: CASSPNSGTLQETQYF
DNA: TGTGCCAGCAGCCCTAACTCCGGGACACTCCAAGAGACCCAGTACTTC

V: TRBV30
D: TRBD1
size: once
J: TRBJ1-1
CDR3: CAWSSGTGPVTEAFF
DNA: TGTGCCTGGAGCTCTGGGACAGGGCCGGTGACTGAAGCTTTCTTT

V: TRBV5-1
D: .
size: .
J: TRBJ2-5
CDR3: CASSKGLRQETQYF
DNA: TGCGCCAGCAGCAAGGGACTTCGTCAAGAGACCCAGTACTTC

V: TRBV5-1
D: .
size: .
J: TRBJ2-7
CDR3: CASSPPTLNSFYEQYF
DNA: TGCGCCAGCAGCCCACCGACTCTTAACTCCTTCTACGAGCAGTACTTC

V: TRBV7-9
D: TRBD1
size: .
J: TRBJ1-2
CDR3: CASSFGQGAGYGYTF
DNA: TGTGCCAGCAGTTTCGGCCAGGGGGCGGGCTATGGCTACACCTTC

V: TRBV9
D: .
size: .
J: TRBJ2-1
CDR3: CASSSQDGSPYEQFF
DNA: TGTGCCAGCAGCTCACAGGACGGTAGTCCCTATGAGCAGTTCTTC

V: TRBV7-6
D: .
size: once
J: TRBJ1-5
CDR3: CASSWGRAGQPQHF
DNA: TGTGCCAGCAGCTGGGGGAGGGCGGGTCAGCCCCAGCATTTT

V: TRBV3-1/TRBV3-2
D: TRBD2
size: .
J: TRBJ2-1
CDR3: CASSFGGGPYNEQFF
DNA: TGTGCCAGCAGCTTTGGGGGAGGGCCCTACAATGAGCAGTTCTTC

V: TRBV10-3
D: .
size: .
J: TRBJ1-2
CDR3: CAISESFGRKNYGYTF
DNA: TGTGCCATCAGTGAGTCCTTTGGCAGGAAAAACTATGGCTACACCTTC

V: TRBV6-6
D: TRBD1
size: few
J: TRBJ2-1
CDR3: CASTRGQLNEQFF
DNA: TGTGCCAGCACTAGGGGACAGTTAAATGAGCAGTTCTTC

V: TRBV7-9
D: .
size: .
J: TRBJ1-5
CDR3: CASSLAGQPQHF
DNA: TGTGCCAGCAGCTTAGCCGGGCAGCCCCAGCATTTT

V: TRBV7-3
D: TRBD1
size: once
J: TRBJ1-2
CDR3: CASSPQGGGYTF
DNA: TGTGCCAGCAGCCCACAGGGGGGTGGCTACACCTTC

V: TRBV11-2
D: .
size: few
J: TRBJ1-6
CDR3: CASSSNPLDSYLSPLHF
DNA: TGTGCCAGCAGCTCCAACCCCCTAGACAGCTATCTTTCACCCCTCCACTTT

V: TRBV7-2
D: .
size: .
J: TRBJ2-2
CDR3: CASSLMGASGELFF
DNA: TGTGCCAGCAGCTTAATGGGGGCGTCCGGGGAGCTGTTTTTT

V: TRBV5-6
D: TRBD1
size: .
J: TRBJ1-5
CDR3: CASSLLGDRDQPQHF
DNA: TGTGCCAGCAGCTTGTTGGGAGACAGGGACCAACCCCAGCATTTT

V: TRBV21-1
D: .
size: .
J: TRBJ1-5
CDR3: CASSHEQPQHF
DNA: TGTGCCAGCAGCCATGAGCAGCCCCAGCATTTT

V: TRBV12-3/TRBV12-4
D: .
size: .
J: TRBJ1-1
CDR3: CASSLRGGAEAFF
DNA: TGTGCCAGCAGTTTGAGAGGGGGGGCTGAAGCTTTCTTT

V: TRBV5-1
D: TRBD1
size: .
J: TRBJ1-6
CDR3: CASSLDRGKSSYNSPLHF
DNA: TGCGCCAGCAGCTTGGACAGGGGTAAAAGCTCCTATAATTCACCCCTCCACTTT

V: TRBV19
D: TRBD2
size: .
J: TRBJ2-2
CDR3: CASSATLAGGYAGELFF
DNA: TGTGCCAGTAGCGCGACACTAGCGGGAGGGTACGCCGGGGAGCTGTTTTTT

V: TRBV24-1
D: TRBD1
size: .
J: TRBJ2-7
CDR3: CATSDGTVYEQYF
DNA: TGTGCCACCAGTGATGGGACAGTCTACGAGCAGTACTTC

V: TRBV7-2
D: .
size: .
J: TRBJ1-6
CDR3: CASSLVPWGGESSPLHF
DNA: TGTGCCAGCAGCTTAGTGCCCTGGGGGGGGGAGAGTTCACCCCTCCACTTT

V: TRBV19
D: .
size: .
J: TRBJ1-2
CDR3: CASSIRREFYGYTF
DNA: TGTGCCAGTAGTATCAGGCGGGAATTCTATGGCTACACCTTC

V: TRBV4-1
D: TRBD2
size: .
J: TRBJ2-1
CDR3: CASSHGPGGNEQFF
DNA: TGCGCCAGCAGCCATGGACCGGGGGGAAATGAGCAGTTCTTC

V: TRBV9
D: .
size: .
J: TRBJ2-7
CDR3: CASSEGRGFTYEQYF
DNA: TGTGCCAGCAGCGAGGGCAGGGGATTCACCTACGAGCAGTACTTC

V: TRBV15
D: .
size: .
J: TRBJ1-5
CDR3: CATSRDRGGSFQPQHF
DNA: TGTGCCACCAGCAGAGATCGGGGGGGCTCTTTTCAGCCCCAGCATTTT

V: TRBV4-3
D: TRBD1
size: .
J: TRBJ2-2
CDR3: CASSQDRTGLSGELFF
DNA: TGCGCCAGCAGCCAAGACAGGACAGGGCTTTCTGGGGAGCTGTTTTTT

V: TRBV19
D: .
size: .
J: TRBJ1-1
CDR3: CASSMREMNTEAFF
DNA: TGTGCCAGTAGTATGCGGGAAATGAACACTGAAGCTTTCTTT

V: TRBV3-1/TRBV3-2
D: .
size: .
J: TRBJ1-2
CDR3: CASSRRVTNYGYTF
DNA: TGTGCCAGCAGCCGTCGAGTAACTAACTATGGCTACACCTTC

V: TRBV7-2
D: .
size: once
J: TRBJ1-2
CDR3: CASSLVRGNYGYTF
DNA: TGTGCCAGCAGCTTAGTAAGGGGTAACTATGGCTACACCTTC

V: TRBV5-4
D: TRBD1
size: .
J: TRBJ1-2
CDR3: CASSLAGGSYGYTF
DNA: TGTGCCAGCAGCTTGGCAGGGGGCTCATATGGCTACACCTTC

V: TRBV30
D: TRBD1
size: .
J: TRBJ1-6
CDR3: CAWTDRGVGSPLHF
DNA: TGTGCCTGGACGGACAGGGGAGTGGGATCACCCCTCCACTTT

V: TRBV6-5
D: .
size: .
J: TRBJ2-5
CDR3: CASSYLSLQETQYF
DNA: TGTGCCAGCAGTTATTTATCCCTCCAAGAGACCCAGTACTTC

V: TRBV19
D: .
size: .
J: TRBJ1-5
CDR3: CASSISGGLGNSRNQPQHF
DNA: TGTGCCAGTAGTATCTCCGGGGGGCTGGGGAACAGTCGCAATCAGCCCCAGCATTTT

V: TRBV5-6
D: .
size: .
J: TRBJ1-1
CDR3: CASSSRTAYEAFF
DNA: TGTGCCAGCAGCTCCCGGACAGCCTATGAAGCTTTCTTT

V: TRBV2
D: .
size: .
J: TRBJ1-4
CDR3: CASRIRQAGNEKLFF
DNA: TGTGCCAGCAGAATAAGACAGGCTGGAAATGAAAAACTGTTTTTT

V: TRBV7-9
D: TRBD2
size: .
J: TRBJ2-1
CDR3: CASSGWEGRSYNEQFF
DNA: TGTGCCAGCAGCGGGTGGGAGGGTCGCTCCTACAATGAGCAGTTCTTC

V: TRBV5-4
D: .
size: .
J: TRBJ1-1
CDR3: CASSGGTDRVEAFF
DNA: TGTGCCAGCAGCGGAGGGACTGACCGAGTTGAAGCTTTCTTT

V: TRBV10-3
D: TRBD2
size: .
J: TRBJ2-1
CDR3: CATSSGEYNEQFF
DNA: TGTGCCACCTCTAGCGGGGAATACAATGAGCAGTTCTTC

V: TRBV7-2
D: TRBD1
size: .
J: TRBJ2-7
CDR3: CASSRPGTAYEQYF
DNA: TGTGCCAGCAGCCGCCCCGGGACAGCCTACGAGCAGTACTTC

V: TRBV19
D: .
size: .
J: TRBJ1-3
CDR3: CASSILQTSGNTIYF
DNA: TGTGCCAGTAGTATACTACAGACCTCTGGAAACACCATATATTTT

V: TRBV28
D: TRBD2
size: .
J: TRBJ2-3
CDR3: CASSLERGRAYF
DNA: TGTGCCAGCAGTTTGGAGCGGGGACGCGCGTATTTT

V: TRBV9
D: .
size: .
J: TRBJ1-3
CDR3: CASSHESSYSGNTIYF
DNA: TGTGCCAGCAGCCACGAGAGTAGTTACTCTGGAAACACCATATATTTT